A single T cell receptor (beta chain) is shown here with its context. Its antigen is still unknown. These data belong to a study of T cells after yellow fever vaccination. In TCRdb, the 5' RACE reads were re-called with MiXCR into one record per CDR3 protein. The sample lists around 530,000 distinct CDR3 sequences; roughly a sixth were seen once. Findings and limits, study-wide: It was a small share of clonotypes that appeared in both CD4 and CD8 compartments. At approximately 95% for CD4 and 70% to 90% for CD8, most primary-vaccination clones showed up again after the booster. The secondary response showed a weaker magnitude and a faster peak, day 5 versus 15.

Germline CDR1 SGHRS, CDR2 YFSETQ. J was trimmed by 4 bases and V by 4 bases; bases with no gene match: 5. The CDR3 spans 14 residues. The source was PBMCs, collected around 5 days after the first yellow fever vaccination. The receptor comes from a young man who received the YFV17D yellow fever vaccine. V and J are TRBV5-1 and TRBJ1-1, with 9 bases that match TRBD1. The CDR3: CASSEDRGGTEAFF. The CDR3 nucleotides read TGCGCCAGCAGCGAGGACAGGGGAGGCACTGAAGCTTTCTTT.